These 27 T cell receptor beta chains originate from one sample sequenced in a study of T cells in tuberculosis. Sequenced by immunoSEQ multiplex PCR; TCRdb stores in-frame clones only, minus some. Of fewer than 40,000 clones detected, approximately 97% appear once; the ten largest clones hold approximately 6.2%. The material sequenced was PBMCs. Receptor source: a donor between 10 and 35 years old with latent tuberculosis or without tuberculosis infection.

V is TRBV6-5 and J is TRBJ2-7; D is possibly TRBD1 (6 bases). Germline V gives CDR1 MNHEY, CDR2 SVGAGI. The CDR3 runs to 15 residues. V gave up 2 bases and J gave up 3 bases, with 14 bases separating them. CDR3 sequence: CASSYRWQGNYEQYF. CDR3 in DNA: TGTGCCAGCAGTTACCGGTGGCAGGGGAACTACGAGCAGTACTTC.

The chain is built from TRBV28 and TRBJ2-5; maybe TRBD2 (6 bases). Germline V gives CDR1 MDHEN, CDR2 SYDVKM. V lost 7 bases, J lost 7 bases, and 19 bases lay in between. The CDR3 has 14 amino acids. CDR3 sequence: CASTLLGQAGTQYF. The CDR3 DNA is TGTGCCAGCACCTTACTAGGACAAGCGGGGACCCAGTACTTC.

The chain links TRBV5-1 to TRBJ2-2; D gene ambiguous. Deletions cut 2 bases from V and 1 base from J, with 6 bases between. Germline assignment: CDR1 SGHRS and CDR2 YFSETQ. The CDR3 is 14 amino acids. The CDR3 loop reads CASSFPLNTGELFF. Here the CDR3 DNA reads TGCGCCAGCAGCTTCCCCTTGAACACCGGGGAGCTGTTTTTT.

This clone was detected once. The CDR3 DNA reads as TGTGCCAGCTCACCATCCCACCGGGGGGAGACCCAGTACTTC. It codes for CASSPSHRGETQYF. This chain connects TRBV18 to TRBJ2-5; TRBD2 might be the D (6 bases). Germline CDR1 reads KGHSH; CDR2 reads LQKENI. This CDR3 comprises 14 residues. Trimming removed 2 bases at V and 5 bases at J, with 12 bases between.

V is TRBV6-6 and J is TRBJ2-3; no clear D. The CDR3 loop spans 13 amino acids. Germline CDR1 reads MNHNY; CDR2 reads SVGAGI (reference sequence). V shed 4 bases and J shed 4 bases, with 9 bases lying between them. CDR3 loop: CASSSLYADTQYF. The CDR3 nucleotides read TGTGCCAGCAGTTCCCTCTATGCAGATACGCAGTATTTT.

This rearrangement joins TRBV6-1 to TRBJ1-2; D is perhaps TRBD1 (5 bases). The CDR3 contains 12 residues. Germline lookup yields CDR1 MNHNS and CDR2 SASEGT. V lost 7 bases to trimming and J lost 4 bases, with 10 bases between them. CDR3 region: CASTPGGYGYTF. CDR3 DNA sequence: TGTGCCAGCACCCCGGGGGGCTATGGCTACACCTTC.

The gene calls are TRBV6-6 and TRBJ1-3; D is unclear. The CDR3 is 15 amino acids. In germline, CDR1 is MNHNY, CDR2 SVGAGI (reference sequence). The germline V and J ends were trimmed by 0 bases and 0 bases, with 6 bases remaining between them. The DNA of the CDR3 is TGTGCCAGCAGTTACTCGCGGGTCTCTGGAAACACCATATATTTT. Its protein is CASSYSRVSGNTIYF.

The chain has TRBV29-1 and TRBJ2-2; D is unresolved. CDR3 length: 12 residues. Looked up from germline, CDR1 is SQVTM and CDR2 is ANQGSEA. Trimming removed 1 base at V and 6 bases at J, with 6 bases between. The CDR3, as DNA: TGCAGCGTTGAAGGAGAGTCCGGGGAGCTGTTTTTT. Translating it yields CSVEGESGELFF.

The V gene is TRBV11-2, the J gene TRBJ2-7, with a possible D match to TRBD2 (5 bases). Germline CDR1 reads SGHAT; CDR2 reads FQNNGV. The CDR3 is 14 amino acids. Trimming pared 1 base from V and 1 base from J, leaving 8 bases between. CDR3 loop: CASSLGPGSYEQYF. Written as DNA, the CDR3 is TGTGCCAGCAGCTTAGGTCCGGGGTCCTACGAGCAGTACTTC.

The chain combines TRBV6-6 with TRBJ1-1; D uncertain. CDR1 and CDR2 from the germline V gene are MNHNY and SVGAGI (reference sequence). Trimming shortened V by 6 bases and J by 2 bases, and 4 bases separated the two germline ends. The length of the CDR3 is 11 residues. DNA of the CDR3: TGTGCCAGCAGCAGAAACACTGAAGCTTTCTTT. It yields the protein CASSRNTEAFF.

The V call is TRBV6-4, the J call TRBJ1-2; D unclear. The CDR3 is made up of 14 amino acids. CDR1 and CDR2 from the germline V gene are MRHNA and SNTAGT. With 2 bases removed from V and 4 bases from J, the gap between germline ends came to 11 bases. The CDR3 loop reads CASSDEGAGYGYTF. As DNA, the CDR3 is TGTGCCAGCAGTGACGAAGGAGCCGGCTATGGCTACACCTTC.

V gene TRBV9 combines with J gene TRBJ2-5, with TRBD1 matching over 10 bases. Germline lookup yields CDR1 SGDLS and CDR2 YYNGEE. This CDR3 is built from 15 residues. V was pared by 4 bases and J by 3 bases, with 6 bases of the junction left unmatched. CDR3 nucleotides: TGTGCCAGCAGCCCCCGACAGGGGGCGAAAGAGACCCAGTACTTC. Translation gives CASSPRQGAKETQYF.

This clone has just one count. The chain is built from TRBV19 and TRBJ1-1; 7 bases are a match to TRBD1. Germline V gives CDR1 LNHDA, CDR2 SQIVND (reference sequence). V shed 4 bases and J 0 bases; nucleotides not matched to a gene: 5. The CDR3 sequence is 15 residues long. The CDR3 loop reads CASSTYRGLNTEAFF. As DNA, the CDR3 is TGTGCCAGTAGTACCTACAGGGGATTGAACACTGAAGCTTTCTTT.

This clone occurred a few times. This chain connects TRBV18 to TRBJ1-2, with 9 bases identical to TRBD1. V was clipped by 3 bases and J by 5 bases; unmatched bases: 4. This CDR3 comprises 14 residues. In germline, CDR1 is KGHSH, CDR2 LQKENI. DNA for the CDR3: TGTGCCAGCTCACCGAGTGGGACAGGGTATGGCTACACCTTC. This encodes CASSPSGTGYGYTF.

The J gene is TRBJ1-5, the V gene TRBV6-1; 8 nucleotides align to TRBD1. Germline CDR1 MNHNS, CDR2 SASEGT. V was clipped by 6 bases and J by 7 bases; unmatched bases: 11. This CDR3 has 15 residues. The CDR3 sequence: CASRTRTGLMQPQHF. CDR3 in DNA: TGTGCCAGCAGGACGAGGACAGGGTTGATGCAGCCCCAGCATTTT.

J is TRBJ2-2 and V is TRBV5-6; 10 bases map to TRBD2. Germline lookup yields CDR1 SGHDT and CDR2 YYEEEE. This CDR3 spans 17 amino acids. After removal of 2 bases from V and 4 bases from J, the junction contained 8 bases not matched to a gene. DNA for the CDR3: TGTGCCAGCAGCTTTTTAGCGGGGGGCAGTTTCACCGGGGAGCTGTTTTTT. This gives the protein CASSFLAGGSFTGELFF. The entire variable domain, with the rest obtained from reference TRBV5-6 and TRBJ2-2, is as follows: DAGVTQSPTHLIKTRGQQVTLRCSPKSGHDTVSWYQQALGQGPQFIFQYYEEEERQRGNFPDRFSGHQFPNYSSELNVNALLLGDSALYLCASSFLAGGSFTGELFFGEGSRLTVL.

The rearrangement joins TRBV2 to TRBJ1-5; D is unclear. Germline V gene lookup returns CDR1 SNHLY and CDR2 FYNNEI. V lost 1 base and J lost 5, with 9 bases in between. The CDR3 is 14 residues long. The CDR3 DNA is TGTGCCAGCAGTGAAGGAGGGCCCCATCAGCCCCAGCATTTT. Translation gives CASSEGGPHQPQHF.

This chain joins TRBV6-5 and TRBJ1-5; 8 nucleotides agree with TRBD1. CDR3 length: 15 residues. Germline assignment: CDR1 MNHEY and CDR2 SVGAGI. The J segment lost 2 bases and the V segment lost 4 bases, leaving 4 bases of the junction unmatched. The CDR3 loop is CASSSRGPGNQPQHF. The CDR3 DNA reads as TGTGCCAGCAGTTCCAGGGGGCCGGGCAATCAGCCCCAGCATTTT.

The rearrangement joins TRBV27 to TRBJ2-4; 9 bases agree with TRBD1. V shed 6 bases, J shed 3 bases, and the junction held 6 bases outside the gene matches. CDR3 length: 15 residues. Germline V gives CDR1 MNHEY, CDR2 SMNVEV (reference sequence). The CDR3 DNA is TGTGCCAGCAGGGACAGGGGCGGGGTCAAAAACATTCAGTACTTC. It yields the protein CASRDRGGVKNIQYF.

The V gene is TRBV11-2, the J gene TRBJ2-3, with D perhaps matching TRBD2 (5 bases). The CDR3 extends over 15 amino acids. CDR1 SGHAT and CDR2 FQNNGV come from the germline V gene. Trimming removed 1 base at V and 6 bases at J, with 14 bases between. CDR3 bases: TGTGCCAGCAGCTTAGCCGGCCGCCCGGGGGATACGCAGTATTTT. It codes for CASSLAGRPGDTQYF. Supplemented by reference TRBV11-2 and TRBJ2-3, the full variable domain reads EAGVAQSPRYKIIEKRQSVAFWCNPISGHATLYWYQQILGQGPKLLIQFQNNGVVDDSQLPKDRFSAERLKGVDSTLKIQPAKLEDSAVYLCASSLAGRPGDTQYFGPGTRLTVL.

For the CDR3, the DNA is TGTGCCAGCAGCTCACCTGTTCGGCGGGAGTACAATGAGCAGTTCTTC. Amino acid sequence: CASSSPVRREYNEQFF. This rearrangement joins TRBV7-9 to TRBJ2-1, with 7 bases fitting TRBD2. The CDR3 covers 16 residues. CDR1 and CDR2 from the germline V gene are SEHNR and FQNEAQ (reference sequence). Germline trimming cut 4 bases from V and 4 bases from J; bases unmatched to any gene: 10.

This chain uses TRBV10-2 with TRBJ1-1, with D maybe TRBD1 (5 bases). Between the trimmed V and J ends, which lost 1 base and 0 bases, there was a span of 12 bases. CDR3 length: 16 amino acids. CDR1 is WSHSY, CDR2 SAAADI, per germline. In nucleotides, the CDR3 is TGCGCCAGCAGTGAGTACCCAGGGCACATGAACACTGAAGCTTTCTTT. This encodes CASSEYPGHMNTEAFF.

The CDR3 loop is CASSAIGSSAEAFF. The CDR3, as DNA: TGTGCCAGCAGCGCGATCGGTTCTAGCGCTGAAGCTTTCTTT. The chain is built from TRBV5-4 and TRBJ1-1; D gene uncertain. This CDR3 region has 14 residues. The ends were cut back, 4 bases at V and 6 bases at J, with 16 bases in the middle. Germline V gives CDR1 SGHNT, CDR2 YYREEE (reference sequence).

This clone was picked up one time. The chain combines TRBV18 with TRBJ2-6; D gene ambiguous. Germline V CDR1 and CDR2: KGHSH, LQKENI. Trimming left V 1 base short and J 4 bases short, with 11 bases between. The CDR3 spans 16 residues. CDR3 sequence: CASSPLSGVGANVLTF. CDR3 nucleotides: TGTGCCAGCTCACCACTTTCGGGTGTAGGGGCCAACGTCCTGACTTTC.

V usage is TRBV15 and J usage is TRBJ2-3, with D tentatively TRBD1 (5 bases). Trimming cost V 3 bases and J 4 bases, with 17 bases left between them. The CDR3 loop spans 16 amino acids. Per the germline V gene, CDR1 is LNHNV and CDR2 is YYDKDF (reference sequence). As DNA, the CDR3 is TGTGCCACCAGCAGCCGAGACAGCACAGTAGCAGATACGCAGTATTTT. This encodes CATSSRDSTVADTQYF.

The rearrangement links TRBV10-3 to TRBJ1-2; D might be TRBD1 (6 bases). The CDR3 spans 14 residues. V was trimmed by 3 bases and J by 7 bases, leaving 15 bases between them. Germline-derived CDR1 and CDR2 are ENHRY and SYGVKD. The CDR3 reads CAISDPDAGAGYTF. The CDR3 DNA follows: TGTGCCATCAGTGATCCCGATGCAGGGGCTGGCTACACCTTC.

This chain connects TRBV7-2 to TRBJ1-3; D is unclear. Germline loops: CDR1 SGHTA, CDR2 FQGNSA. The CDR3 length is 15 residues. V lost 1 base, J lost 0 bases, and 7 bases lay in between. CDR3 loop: CASSLVDTSGNTIYF. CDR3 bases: TGTGCCAGCAGCTTAGTAGACACCTCTGGAAACACCATATATTTT.